These 5 T cell receptor beta chains were all obtained from the same sample, sequenced in a study of T-cell memory formation after mild COVID-19. TCRdb redid the calling of the 5' RACE reads with MiXCR, one entry per CDR3 protein. The table records about 320,000 distinct CDR3 sequences, roughly an eighth of them present only once. Material: PBMCs or a T cell subset sorted from them (not recorded which). The receptors shown here come from a man younger than 30 who had mild COVID-19 (a few samples of this study predate the infection). Cell type and time point are not known.

The chain is built from TRBV4-2 and TRBJ2-3, with D perhaps assigned TRBD1 or TRBD2 (5 bases each). CDR3 size: 14 residues. Trimming took 5 bases from V and 4 from J, leaving 13 bases between them. Germline lookup yields CDR1 LGHNA and CDR2 YNFKEQ. For the CDR3, the DNA is TGTGCCAGCAGCGGGGGAGACCTGGCAGATACGCAGTATTTT. Translating it yields CASSGGDLADTQYF.

This clonotype was detected ten times or more. V usage is TRBV19 and J usage is TRBJ2-2, with 11 bases aligning to TRBD1. Trimming at V came to 7 bases and at J to 3 bases, leaving 1 base not matched to a gene. In germline, CDR1 is LNHDA, CDR2 SQIVND (reference sequence). The CDR3 runs 14 residues. The CDR3 DNA is TGTGCCAGTAAGGGACAGGGGGACACCGGGGAGCTGTTTTTT. It codes for CASKGQGDTGELFF.

This chain joins TRBV11-2 and TRBJ1-1; D is ambiguous. Trimming stripped 3 bases from V and 7 bases from J, with 15 bases between. This CDR3 comprises 14 residues. Germline V gene lookup returns CDR1 SGHAT and CDR2 FQNNGV. CDR3 in amino acids: CASSLYQVGSEAFF. Here the CDR3 DNA reads TGTGCCAGCAGCTTGTACCAAGTGGGGAGTGAAGCTTTCTTT.

Comments on this clonotype: At one boundary the junction diverges from the germline segment, which might be a read error. The genes are TRBV30 and TRBJ2-3; no firm D call. CDR3 length equals 14 residues. CDR1 and CDR2 from the germline V gene are GTSNPN and SVGIG (reference sequence). The CDR3 loop reads CAWTRDGATDTQCF. The CDR3 DNA is TGTGCCTGGACTCGAGACGGCGCCACAGATACGCAGTGTTTT.

This clonotype was picked up a small number of times. The chain recombines TRBV29-1 with TRBJ2-3; D may match TRBD1 or TRBD2 (5 bases each). CDR3 length equals 15 residues. The germline V and J ends were trimmed by 1 base and 0 bases, with 11 bases remaining between them. Per germline, CDR1 SQVTM and CDR2 ANQGSEA. The CDR3 DNA is TGCAGCGTTGAAGTGTCAGGGACGAGCACAGATACGCAGTATTTT. Translating it yields CSVEVSGTSTDTQYF.